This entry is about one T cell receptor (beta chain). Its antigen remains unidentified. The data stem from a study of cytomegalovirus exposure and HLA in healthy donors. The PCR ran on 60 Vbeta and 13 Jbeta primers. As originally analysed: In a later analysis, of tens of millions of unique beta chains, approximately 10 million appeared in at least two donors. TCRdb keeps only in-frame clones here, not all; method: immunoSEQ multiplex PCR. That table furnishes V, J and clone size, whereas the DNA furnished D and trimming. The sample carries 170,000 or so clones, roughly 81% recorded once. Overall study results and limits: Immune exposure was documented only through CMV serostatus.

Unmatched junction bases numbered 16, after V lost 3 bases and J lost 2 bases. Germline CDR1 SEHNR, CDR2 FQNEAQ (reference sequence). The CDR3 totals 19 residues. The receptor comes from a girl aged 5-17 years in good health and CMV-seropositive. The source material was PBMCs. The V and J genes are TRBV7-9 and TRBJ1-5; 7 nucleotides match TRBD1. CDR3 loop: CASSFVGTVGVQGNQPQHF. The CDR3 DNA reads TGTGCCAGCAGCTTTGTTGGGACAGTAGGGGTACAAGGCAATCAGCCCCAGCATTTT.